This T cell receptor (beta chain) was sequenced for a study of T-cell reconstitution after alpha-beta-depleted transplantation in children. This clonotype occurred a few times. As yet, its antigen is unknown. The V end was cut by 3 bases, the J end by 4 bases, with 9 bases between. This CDR3 has 13 residues. Construction of the TCRbeta library involved unique molecular identifiers. TCRdb re-called the PCR reads through MiXCR, storing one row per CDR3 protein. In the table there are hundreds of thousands of distinct CDR3 sequences, around 15% of which are singletons. Notes on the study in general: By one year post-transplant, T-cell counts and diversity largely arose from T cells that were newly produced. About two months after transplant, alpha-beta T cells reportedly came from several hundred expanded graft clones. Day-60 TCRbeta diversity that was high in some patients was derived from surviving recipient T cells and thymic progenitors.

This material consisted of PBMCs, mostly from graft donor cells, taken 360 days after TCRalphabeta/CD19-depleted stem cell transplant. The TCR originated in a male patient aged 2-9 years who had a stem cell transplant for acute lymphoblastic leukemia, so the T cells may come from the graft donor. The chain carries TRBV12-3 or TRBV12-4 and TRBJ1-2; D might be TRBD1 (6 bases). The CDR3 nucleotides read TGTGCCAGCAGTTTTTCCAGGGGCTATGGCTACACCTTC. Its translation is CASSFSRGYGYTF.